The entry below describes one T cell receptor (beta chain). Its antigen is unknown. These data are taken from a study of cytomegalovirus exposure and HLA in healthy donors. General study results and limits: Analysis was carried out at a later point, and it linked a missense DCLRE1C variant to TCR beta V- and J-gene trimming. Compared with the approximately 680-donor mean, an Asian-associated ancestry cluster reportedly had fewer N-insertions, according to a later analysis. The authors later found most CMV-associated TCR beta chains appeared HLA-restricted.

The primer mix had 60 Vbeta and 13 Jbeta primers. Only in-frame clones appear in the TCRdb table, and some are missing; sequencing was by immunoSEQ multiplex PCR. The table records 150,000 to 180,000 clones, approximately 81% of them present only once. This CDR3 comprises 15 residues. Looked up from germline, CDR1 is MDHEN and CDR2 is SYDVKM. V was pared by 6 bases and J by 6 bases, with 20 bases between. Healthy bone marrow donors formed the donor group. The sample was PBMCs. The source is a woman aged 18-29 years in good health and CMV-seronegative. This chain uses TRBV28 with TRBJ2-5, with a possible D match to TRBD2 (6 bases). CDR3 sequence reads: CASSPISGGAKTQYF. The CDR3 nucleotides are TGTGCCAGCAGCCCCATCAGCGGAGGGGCGAAGACCCAGTACTTC.